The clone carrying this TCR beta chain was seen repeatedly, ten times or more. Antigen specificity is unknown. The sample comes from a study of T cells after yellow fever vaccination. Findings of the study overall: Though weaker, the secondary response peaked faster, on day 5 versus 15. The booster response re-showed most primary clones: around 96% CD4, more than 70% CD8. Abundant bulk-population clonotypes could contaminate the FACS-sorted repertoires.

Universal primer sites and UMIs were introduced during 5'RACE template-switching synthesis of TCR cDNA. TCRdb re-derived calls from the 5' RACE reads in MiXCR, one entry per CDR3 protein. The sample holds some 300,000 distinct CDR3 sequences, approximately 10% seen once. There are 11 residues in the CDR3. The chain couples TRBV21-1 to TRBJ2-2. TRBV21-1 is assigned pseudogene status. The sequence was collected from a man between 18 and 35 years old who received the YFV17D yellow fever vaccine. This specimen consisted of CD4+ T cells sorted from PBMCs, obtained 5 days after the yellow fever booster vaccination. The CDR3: CASRSSGELFF. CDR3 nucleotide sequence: TGTGCCAGCAGGTCGAGCGGGGAGCTGTTTTTT.